This TCR beta chain was profiled in a study of blood T cell repertoires in COVID-19. Study context: Sample material is recorded as cDNA or gDNA derived from T cells, B-cell-depleted T cells, or PBMCs.

Only in-frame clones appear in the TCRdb table, and some are missing; sequencing was by immunoSEQ multiplex PCR. The table includes roughly 230,000 clones, roughly 87% detected once. CDR1 and CDR2 (germline): LNHDA, SQIVND (reference sequence). V gave up 3 bases and J gave up 4 bases, with 13 bases separating them. This CDR3 has 15 residues. Sequenced input: PBMCs or T cells enriched from blood (not recorded which). The chain uses TRBV19 and TRBJ1-5; no clear D gene. This clonotype originated in a man aged 25 to 40 in a cohort exposed to, infected with or recovered from COVID-19 (not recorded which). Here the CDR3 reads CASSISGKGNQPQHF. The CDR3 nucleotides read TGTGCCAGTAGTATTTCGGGGAAAGGGAATCAGCCCCAGCATTTT.